This TCR beta chain originates from a study of response to subunit inactivated influenza vaccine. As to this clonotype: Its antigen is as yet unknown.

TCRdb fed the RT-PCR reads into MiXCR, producing one record per CDR3 protein. This table holds roughly 630,000 distinct CDR3 sequences, 14% found once. V shed 0 bases and J 8 bases; nucleotides not matched to a gene: 5. The CDR3 has 15 residues. CDR1 and CDR2 from the germline V gene are SGHNT and YYREEE (reference sequence). Study outcomes and limitations: A suggestion made by the authors is that each seasonal influenza vaccination recruits few new T cells.

This clonotype was obtained from a man aged 45-65 years who received an inactivated influenza vaccine. V is TRBV5-4 and J is TRBJ2-1; TRBD2 aligns across 10 bases. The specimen was PBMCs from blood, collected 14 days before vaccination. Here the CDR3 DNA reads TGTGCCAGCAGCTTGGCAGCGGGGGGGTTCGATGAGCAGTTCTTC. Protein sequence: CASSLAAGGFDEQFF.